A selection of T cell receptor beta chains follows, all from one sample in a study of post-analysis software for immune sequencing data. From the PCR reads, TCRdb called clonotypes with MiXCR, one entry per CDR3 protein. The sample yields about 460,000 distinct CDR3 sequences, approximately 45% seen once. Material: blood. Receptors were obtained from a girl between 5 and 17 years old with multiple sclerosis. Each CDR3 is given without its conserved first and last residue. A D gene is named only where the DNA matches it firmly.

V gene	J gene	D gene	CDR3 protein
TRBV6-2/TRBV6-3	NA	NA	ASRTGAYEQY
TRBV13	TRBJ2-3	NA	ASREPPTDTQY
TRBV25-1	TRBJ1-1	NA	ASSEWAERAF
TRBV5-1	TRBJ1-1	NA	ASSLAPNTEAF
TRBV7-9	TRBJ2-1	TRBD2	ASSSRAGPMHEQF
TRBV29-1	TRBJ2-1	NA	SAAPGTKYNEQF
TRBV11-2	TRBJ2-1	TRBD2	ASSPRTSIGEQF
TRBV28	TRBJ2-5	NA	ASSILPPSDQETQY
TRBV11-2	TRBJ2-5	NA	ASSLVSGTIQETQY
TRBV7-2	TRBJ1-5	TRBD1	ASSLTGTGVSQPQH
TRBV6-2/TRBV6-3	TRBJ2-1	TRBD2	ASSYPLTSGFENGQF
TRBV4-1	TRBJ2-1	NA	ASSQGQNWNEQF
TRBV20-1	TRBJ1-5	TRBD1	SATGGQPQH
TRBV3-1	TRBJ2-1	NA	ASRRNQGSPVYNEQF
TRBV6-1	TRBJ2-7	NA	ATWTPVSYEQY
TRBV7-7	TRBJ2-5	NA	ASSLARGQETQY
TRBV2	TRBJ1-4	NA	ASSEGTVNEKLF
TRBV5-1	TRBJ2-1	TRBD1	ASSPLTGGNEQF
TRBV27	TRBJ1-2	NA	ASSARNYGYT
TRBV28	TRBJ1-2	TRBD1	ASRRDRGNYGYT
TRBV28	TRBJ1-2	TRBD1	ASTLTGESYGYT
TRBV12-3/TRBV12-4	TRBJ2-5	NA	ASSDRTETYGQY
TRBV20-1	TRBJ2-7	NA	SALPRVLGSYEQY
TRBV5-1	TRBJ2-1	TRBD2	ASSTISGRDYNEQF
TRBV20-1	TRBJ2-5	NA	SAGETQY
TRBV5-1	TRBJ1-6	NA	ASSPTSPAGSPLH